This TCR beta chain is drawn from a study of blood T cell repertoires in COVID-19. Across the study: The study drew acute and convalescent COVID-19 samples from the United States, Italy and Spain. PBMCs, B-cell-depleted T cells, or T cells were the source of the cDNA or gDNA that made up the material.

Using immunoSEQ multiplex PCR, the repertoire was profiled, and TCRdb retains in-frame clones only, with some absent. The data show roughly 220,000 clones, less than 90% seen once. V lost 6 bases to trimming and J lost 4 bases; unmatched junction nucleotides: 10. The CDR3 runs 16 residues. CDR1 and CDR2 from the germline V gene are MNHEY and SVGEGT. The genes are TRBV6-2 or TRBV6-3 and TRBJ2-1; 9 bases align to TRBD2. This receptor was obtained from a man aged 25 to 40 with active or convalescent COVID-19. Sequencing was performed on peripheral blood. CDR3 bases: TGTGCCAGCAGCGCTACTAGGAGCGGGAGGTACAATGAGCAGTTCTTC. Translation: CASSATRSGRYNEQFF.